This T cell receptor beta chain is from a study of T cells after yellow fever vaccination. Study context: Each low-cell-number fraction was prepared by means of SMART-Seq v4 Ultra Low Input. Study observations and caveats: Most primary-vaccination clones recurred post-booster (under 98% CD4, just over 85% CD8).

This clonotype was counted ten times or more. Its antigen is not identified. This CDR3 has 16 residues. The germline gives CDR1 MGHRA, CDR2 YSYEKL. Trimming took off 5 bases at V and 4 bases at J, with 15 bases between the two ends. The authors made TCR cDNA by 5'RACE template switching, adding a universal primer site and UMIs. TCRdb called the 5' RACE reads again in MiXCR, with one record for every CDR3 protein. Among around 70,000 distinct CDR3 sequences listed, approximately 6.5% were seen once. Sequenced here: CD8+ T cells sorted from PBMCs, sampled around 5 days after the first yellow fever vaccination. The sequence was obtained from a man between 18 and 35 years old who received the YFV17D yellow fever vaccine. The J gene is TRBJ1-6, the V gene TRBV4-1, with D maybe TRBD1 (6 bases). The CDR3 region is CASSTQGIGYNSPLHF. As DNA, the CDR3 is TGCGCCAGCAGCACCCAGGGGATAGGGTATAATTCACCCCTCCACTTT.